This T cell receptor beta chain came from a study of CD8+CD57+ T cells in acquired aplastic anemia. Study overall: CD4+ cell libraries from healthy donors averaged roughly 10 million reads.

Genomic DNA was employed as the template in profiling TCR beta VDJ and CDR3. MiXCR, applied by TCRdb to the reads, yields one record per CDR3 protein. Among some 190,000 distinct CDR3 sequences listed, less than 70% were seen once. The CDR3 covers 14 residues. V was cut by 9 bases and J by 4 bases, with 19 bases left in between. Germline CDR1 reads LNHDA; CDR2 reads SQIVND (reference sequence). Sequencing was done on a sample of sorted CD4+, CD8+, or CD8+CD57+ T cells (not recorded which) from PBMCs. The rearrangement joins TRBV19 to TRBJ2-7, with D tentatively TRBD2 (6 bases). This sequence was found in a human donor in good health, serving as a control. CDR3 coding DNA: TGTGCCAGCAGCTTGCAGGGAGGCTATTACGAGCAGTACTTC. Protein sequence: CASSLQGGYYEQYF.